The sequence of this TCR beta chain was determined in a study of blood T cell repertoires in COVID-19. Assay used: immunoSEQ multiplex PCR; TCRdb lists only in-frame clones, some missing. The data hold some 150,000 clones, with roughly nine tenths observed a single time. CDR3 length equals 13 residues. V trimming: 8 bases; J trimming: 2 bases; junction bases outside the gene matches: 5. Per germline, CDR1 SGHNT and CDR2 YYREEE (reference sequence). The TCR sequence derives from a man in his 70s with acute or convalescent COVID-19. The sample comprised peripheral blood. The chain links TRBV5-4 to TRBJ2-3; 7 nucleotides agree with TRBD1. CDR3: CASGDSNTDTQYF. The CDR3, as DNA: TGTGCCAGTGGGGACAGTAACACAGATACGCAGTATTTT.